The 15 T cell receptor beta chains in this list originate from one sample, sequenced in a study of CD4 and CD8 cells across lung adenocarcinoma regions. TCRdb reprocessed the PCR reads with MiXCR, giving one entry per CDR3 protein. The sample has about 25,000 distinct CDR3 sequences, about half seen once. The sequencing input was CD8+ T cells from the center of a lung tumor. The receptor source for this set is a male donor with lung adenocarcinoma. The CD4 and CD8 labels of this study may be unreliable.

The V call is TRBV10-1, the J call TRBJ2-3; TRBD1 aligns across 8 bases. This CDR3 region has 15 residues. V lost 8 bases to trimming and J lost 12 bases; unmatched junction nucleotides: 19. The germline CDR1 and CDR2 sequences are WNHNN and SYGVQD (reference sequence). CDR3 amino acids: CASGDRRRATDIQYF. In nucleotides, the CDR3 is TGCGCCAGCGGGGACAGGCGCCGGGCAACAGACATTCAGTATTTT.

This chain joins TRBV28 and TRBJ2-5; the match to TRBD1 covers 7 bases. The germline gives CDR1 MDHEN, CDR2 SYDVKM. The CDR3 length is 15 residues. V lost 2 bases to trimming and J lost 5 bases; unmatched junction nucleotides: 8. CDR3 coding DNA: TGTGCCAGCAGTTTAGATGTCAGGGGGACGGAGACCCAGTACTTC. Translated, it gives CASSLDVRGTETQYF.

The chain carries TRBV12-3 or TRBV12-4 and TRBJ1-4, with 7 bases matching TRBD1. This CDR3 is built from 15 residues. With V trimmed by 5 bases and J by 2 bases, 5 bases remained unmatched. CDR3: CASSRGDSTNEKLFF. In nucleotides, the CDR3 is TGTGCCAGCAGTCGTGGGGACAGTACTAATGAAAAACTGTTTTTT.

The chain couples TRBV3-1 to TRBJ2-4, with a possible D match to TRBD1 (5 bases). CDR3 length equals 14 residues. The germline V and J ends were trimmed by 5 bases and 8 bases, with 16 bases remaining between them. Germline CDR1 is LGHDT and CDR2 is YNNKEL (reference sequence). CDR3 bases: TGTGCCAGCAGCGACCAGGGCGTCGGGTACATTCAGTACTTC. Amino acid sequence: CASSDQGVGYIQYF.

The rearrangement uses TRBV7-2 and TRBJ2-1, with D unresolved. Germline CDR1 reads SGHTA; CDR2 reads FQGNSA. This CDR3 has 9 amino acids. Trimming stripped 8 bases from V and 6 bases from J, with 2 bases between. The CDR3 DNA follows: TGTGCCAGCCCCAATGAGCAGTTCTTC. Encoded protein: CASPNEQFF. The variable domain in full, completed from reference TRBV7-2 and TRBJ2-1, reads GAGVSQSPSNKVTEKGKDVELRCDPISGHTALYWYRQSLGQGLEFLIYFQGNSAPDKSGLPSDRFSAERTGGSVSTLTIQRTQQEDSAVYLCASPNEQFFGPGTRLTVL.

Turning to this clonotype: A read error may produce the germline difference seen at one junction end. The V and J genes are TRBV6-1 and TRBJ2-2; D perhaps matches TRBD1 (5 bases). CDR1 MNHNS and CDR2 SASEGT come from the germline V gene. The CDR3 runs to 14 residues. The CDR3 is CAGRQPQGTEELFF. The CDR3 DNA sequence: TGTGCCGGCAGGCAACCTCAGGGCACCGAGGAGCTGTTTTTT.

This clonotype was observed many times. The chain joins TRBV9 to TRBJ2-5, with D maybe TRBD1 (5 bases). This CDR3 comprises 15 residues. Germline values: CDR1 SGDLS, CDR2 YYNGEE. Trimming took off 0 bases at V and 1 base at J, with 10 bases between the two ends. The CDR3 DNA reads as TGTGCCAGCAGCGTAGACTGGACACCCCAAGAGACCCAGTACTTC. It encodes CASSVDWTPQETQYF.

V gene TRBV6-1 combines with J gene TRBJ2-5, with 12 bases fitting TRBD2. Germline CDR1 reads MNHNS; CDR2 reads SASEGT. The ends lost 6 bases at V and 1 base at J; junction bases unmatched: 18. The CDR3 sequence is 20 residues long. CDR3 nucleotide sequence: TGTGCCAGCAGCGCTGAGACTAGCGGGGGACTGAGAAGCTTCCAAGAGACCCAGTACTTC. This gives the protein CASSAETSGGLRSFQETQYF.

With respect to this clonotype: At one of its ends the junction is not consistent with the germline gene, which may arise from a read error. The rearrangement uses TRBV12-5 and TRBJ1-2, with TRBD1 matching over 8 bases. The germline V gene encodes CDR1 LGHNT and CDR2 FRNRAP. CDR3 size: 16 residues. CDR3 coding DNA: TGTGCTGGTGGTTTGGACCTGCAGGGGGCTCGGTATGGCTACACCTTC. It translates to CAGGLDLQGARYGYTF. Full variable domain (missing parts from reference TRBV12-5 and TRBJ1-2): DARVTQTPRHKVTEMGQEVTMRCQPILGHNTVFWYRQTMMQGLELLAYFRNRAPLDDSGMPKDRFSAEMPDATLATLKIQPSEPRDSAVYFCAGGLDLQGARYGYTFGSGTRLTVV.

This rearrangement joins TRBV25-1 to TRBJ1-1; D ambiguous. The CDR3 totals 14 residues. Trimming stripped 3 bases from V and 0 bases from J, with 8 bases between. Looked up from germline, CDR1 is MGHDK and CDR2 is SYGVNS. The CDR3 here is CASSEWHMNTEAFF. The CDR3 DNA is TGTGCCAGCAGTGAGTGGCATATGAACACTGAAGCTTTCTTT. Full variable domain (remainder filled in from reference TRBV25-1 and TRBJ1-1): EADIYQTPRYLVIGTGKKITLECSQTMGHDKMYWYQQDPGMELHLIHYSYGVNSTEKGDLSSESTVSRIRTEHFPLTLESARPSHTSQYLCASSEWHMNTEAFFGQGTRLTVV.

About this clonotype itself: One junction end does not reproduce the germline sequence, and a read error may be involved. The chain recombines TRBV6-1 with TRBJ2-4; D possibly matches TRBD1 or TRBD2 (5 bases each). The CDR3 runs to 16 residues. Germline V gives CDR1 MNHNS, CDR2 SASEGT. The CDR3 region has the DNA TGTGCCAGCCGTGAATCGGGGACGTGGGCCAAAGACACTCAGTATTTC. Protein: CASRESGTWAKDTQYF.

For the CDR3, the DNA is TGTGCCAGCAGTGAACCCGGCAACAGGGTCGGCCTAGACCAAGACATTCAGTACTTC. Translated: CASSEPGNRVGLDQDIQYF. V usage is TRBV6-1 and J usage is TRBJ2-5, with TRBD1 as a possible D gene (6 bases). The end of the DNA fits TRBJ2-4 better, so the J call may be wrong. Per germline, CDR1 MNHNS and CDR2 SASEGT. The CDR3 has 19 amino acids.

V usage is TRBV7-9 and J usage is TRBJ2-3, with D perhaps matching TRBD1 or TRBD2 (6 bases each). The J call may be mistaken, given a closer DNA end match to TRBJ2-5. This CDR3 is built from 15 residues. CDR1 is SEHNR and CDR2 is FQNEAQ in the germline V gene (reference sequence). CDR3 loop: CASSLISGGGETQYF. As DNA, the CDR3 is TGTGCCAGCAGCTTAATTTCCGGGGGCGGGGAGACCCAGTACTTC.

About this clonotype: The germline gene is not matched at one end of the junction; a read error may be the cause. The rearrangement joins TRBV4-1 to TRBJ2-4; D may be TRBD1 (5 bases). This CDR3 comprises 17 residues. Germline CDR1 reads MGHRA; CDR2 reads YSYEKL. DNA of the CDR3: TGCGCCAGCAGCCAAGTTACGTGGCTGGGGCCCACAAACACGCAGTACTTT. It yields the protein CASSQVTWLGPTNTQYF.

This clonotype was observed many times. The CDR3 loop reads CASRQGAYQPQHF. The DNA for the CDR3 is TGTGCCAGTCGACAGGGGGCCTATCAGCCCCAGCATTTT. The V and J genes are TRBV6-1 and TRBJ1-5, with TRBD1 identical over 10 bases. V lost 9 bases and J lost 5; bases outside the gene matches: 4. This CDR3 has 13 amino acids. In germline, CDR1 is MNHNS, CDR2 SASEGT.